The clone carrying this TCR beta chain was seen a few times. Its antigen is not identified. The V gene's germline CDR1 is DFQATT and CDR2 SNEGSKA (reference sequence). Trimming at V came to 0 bases and at J to 6 bases, leaving 10 bases not matched to a gene. The CDR3 totals 16 residues. Amplification of ligated cDNA took four PCR rounds with SP2 and nested alpha and beta constant primers. For blood and skin samples, reverse transcription used TCR alpha and beta constant primers. TCRdb used MiXCR to reprocess the 5' RACE reads, holding one entry per CDR3 protein. The data contain roughly 56,000 distinct CDR3 sequences, approximately 7.2% of them singletons. TCR cDNA received a 3' ligated oligonucleotide that carried a UMI. Whole-blood samples were approximately 2.6 ml of peripheral blood from healthy adult volunteers. Reverse transcription used DNase-treated unsorted total RNA, aiming for about 1 to 1000 ng.

The sample comes from a study of naive and memory T cell subsets. Study outcomes and limitations: This RNA-based method may be sensitive to activation-related transcript changes.

The rearrangement uses TRBV20-1 and TRBJ1-1, with TRBD1 identical over 10 bases. The clonotype comes from a male donor in good health. The CDR3 DNA reads TGCAGTGCTAGAGATGCCCAGGGACAGGGGATATCTGAAGCTTTCTTT. Amino acids: CSARDAQGQGISEAFF.